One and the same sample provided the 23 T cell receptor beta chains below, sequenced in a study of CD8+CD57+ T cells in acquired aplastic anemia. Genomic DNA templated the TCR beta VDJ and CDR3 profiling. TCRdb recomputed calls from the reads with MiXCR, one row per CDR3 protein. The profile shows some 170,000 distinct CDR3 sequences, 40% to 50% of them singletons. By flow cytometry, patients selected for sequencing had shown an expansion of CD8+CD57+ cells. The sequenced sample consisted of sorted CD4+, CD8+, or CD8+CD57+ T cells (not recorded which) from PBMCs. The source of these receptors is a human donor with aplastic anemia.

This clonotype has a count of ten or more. The CDR3 DNA reads TGTGCCAGCAGTTCTCCTGCGGGGGGGAGGTACGAGCAGTACTTC. Residues: CASSSPAGGRYEQYF. The rearrangement joins TRBV6-5 to TRBJ2-7; 9 bases fit TRBD2. Trimming took 4 bases from V and 4 from J; bases not matched to a gene: 8. The CDR3 extends over 15 amino acids. CDR1 is MNHEY, CDR2 SVGAGI, per germline.

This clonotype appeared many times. The CDR3 nucleotides are TGCAGTGCTAGATGGACAGGGGAGGAGACCCAGTACTTC. It codes for CSARWTGEETQYF. The V call is TRBV20-1, the J call TRBJ2-5; 9 positions agree with TRBD1. CDR1 DFQATT and CDR2 SNEGSKA come from the germline V gene (reference sequence). This CDR3 has 13 residues. After removal of 2 bases from V and 5 bases from J, the junction contained 3 bases not matched to a gene.

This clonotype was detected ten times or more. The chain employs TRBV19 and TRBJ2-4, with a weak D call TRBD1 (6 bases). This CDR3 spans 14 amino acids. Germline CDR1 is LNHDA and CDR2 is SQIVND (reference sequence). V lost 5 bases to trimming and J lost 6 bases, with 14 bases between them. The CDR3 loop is CASSYGLGGNIQYF. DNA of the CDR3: TGTGCCAGTAGTTACGGCCTAGGGGGAAACATTCAGTACTTC.

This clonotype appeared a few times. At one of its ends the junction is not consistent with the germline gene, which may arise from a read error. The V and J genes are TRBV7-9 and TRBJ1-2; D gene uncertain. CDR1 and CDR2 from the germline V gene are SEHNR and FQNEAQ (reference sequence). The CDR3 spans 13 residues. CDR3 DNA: TGTGCCAGCAGTCTGGAACAGTCCTATGGCTACACTTTC. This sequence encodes CASSLEQSYGYTF.

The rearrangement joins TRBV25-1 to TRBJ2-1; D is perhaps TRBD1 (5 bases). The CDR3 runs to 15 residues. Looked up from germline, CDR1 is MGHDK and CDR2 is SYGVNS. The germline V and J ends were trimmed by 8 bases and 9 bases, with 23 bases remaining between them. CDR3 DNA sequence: TGTGCCAGCGAGGAGACCGGGCCAAAAAGGGGTGAGCAGTTCTTC. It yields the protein CASEETGPKRGEQFF. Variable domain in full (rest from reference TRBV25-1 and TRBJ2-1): EADIYQTPRYLVIGTGKKITLECSQTMGHDKMYWYQQDPGMELHLIHYSYGVNSTEKGDLSSESTVSRIRTEHFPLTLESARPSHTSQYLCASEETGPKRGEQFFGPGTRLTVL.

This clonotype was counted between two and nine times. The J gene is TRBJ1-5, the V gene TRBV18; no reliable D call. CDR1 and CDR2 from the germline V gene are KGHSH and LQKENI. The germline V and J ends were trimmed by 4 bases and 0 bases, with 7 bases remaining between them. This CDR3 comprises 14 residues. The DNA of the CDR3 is TGTGCCAGCTCACTGGACGGTAGCAATCAGCCCCAGCATTTT. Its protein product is CASSLDGSNQPQHF.

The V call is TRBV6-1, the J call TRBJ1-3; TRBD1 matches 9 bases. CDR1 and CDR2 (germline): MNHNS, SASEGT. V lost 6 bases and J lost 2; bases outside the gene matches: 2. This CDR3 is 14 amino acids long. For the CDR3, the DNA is TGTGCCAGCAGCCGGGACAGGGCTGGAAACACCATATATTTT. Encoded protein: CASSRDRAGNTIYF.

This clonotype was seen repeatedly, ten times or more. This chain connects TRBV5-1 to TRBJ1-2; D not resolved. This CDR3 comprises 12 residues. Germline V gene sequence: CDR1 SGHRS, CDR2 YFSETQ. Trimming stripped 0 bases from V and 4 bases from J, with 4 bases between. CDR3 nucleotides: TGCGCCAGCAGCTTGGAACGCTATGGCTACACCTTC. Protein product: CASSLERYGYTF.

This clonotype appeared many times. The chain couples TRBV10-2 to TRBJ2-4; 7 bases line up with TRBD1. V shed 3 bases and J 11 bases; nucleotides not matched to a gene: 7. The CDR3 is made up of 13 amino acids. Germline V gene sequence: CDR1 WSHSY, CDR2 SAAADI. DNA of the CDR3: TGCGCCAGCAGTGAAGGAGACAGGGTCGTTCAGTACTTC. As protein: CASSEGDRVVQYF.

CDR3 in amino acids: CATQRSSYEQYF. CDR3 nucleotides: TGTGCCACTCAGAGGAGCTCCTACGAGCAGTACTTC. This sequence joins TRBV19 and TRBJ2-7; D is unresolved. Trimming stripped 10 bases from V and 0 bases from J, with 10 bases between. The CDR3 contains 12 residues. Per the germline V gene, CDR1 is LNHDA and CDR2 is SQIVND (reference sequence).

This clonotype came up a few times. This CDR3 reads CATSYRSGYGYTF. CDR3 DNA sequence: TGTGCCACCAGCTACAGGAGCGGCTATGGCTACACCTTC. The V call is TRBV24-1, the J call TRBJ1-2; TRBD1 is a possible D gene (5 bases). Trimming removed 7 bases at V and 4 bases at J, with 12 bases between. The length of the CDR3 is 13 residues. Looked up from germline, CDR1 is KGHDR and CDR2 is SFDVKD.

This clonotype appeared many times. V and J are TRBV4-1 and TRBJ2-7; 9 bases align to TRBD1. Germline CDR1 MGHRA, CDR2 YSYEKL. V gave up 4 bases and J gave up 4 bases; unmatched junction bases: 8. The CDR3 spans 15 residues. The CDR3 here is CASSRRTGAGYEQYF. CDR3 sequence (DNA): TGCGCCAGCAGCCGTAGGACAGGGGCAGGGTACGAGCAGTACTTC.

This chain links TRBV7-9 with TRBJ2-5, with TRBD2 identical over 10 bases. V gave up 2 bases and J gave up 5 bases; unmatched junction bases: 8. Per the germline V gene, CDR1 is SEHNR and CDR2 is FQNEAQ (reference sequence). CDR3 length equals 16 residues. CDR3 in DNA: TGTGCCAGCAGCTTACCCACTAGCGGGGTGACGGAGACCCAGTACTTC. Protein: CASSLPTSGVTETQYF.

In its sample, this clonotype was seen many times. This chain's CDR3 is CASSSTREGDGYTF. DNA for the CDR3: TGTGCCAGCAGCTCGACTCGTGAGGGTGACGGCTACACCTTC. The rearrangement uses TRBV7-9 and TRBJ1-2; D gene unclear. Per germline, CDR1 SEHNR and CDR2 FQNEAQ (reference sequence). This CDR3 region has 14 residues. The V and J ends lost 4 bases and 8 bases respectively, with 17 bases between them.

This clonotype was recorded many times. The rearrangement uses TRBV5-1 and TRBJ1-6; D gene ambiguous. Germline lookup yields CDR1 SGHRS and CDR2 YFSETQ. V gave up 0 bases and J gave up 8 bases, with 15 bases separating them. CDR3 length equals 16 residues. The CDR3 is CASSLGGVPGDSPLHF. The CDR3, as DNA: TGCGCCAGCAGCTTGGGTGGGGTCCCAGGTGATTCACCCCTCCACTTT.

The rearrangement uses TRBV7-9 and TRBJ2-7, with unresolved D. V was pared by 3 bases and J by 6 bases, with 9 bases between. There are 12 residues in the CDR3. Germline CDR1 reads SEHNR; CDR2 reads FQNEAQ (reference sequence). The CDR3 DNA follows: TGTGCCAGCAGCTTGGACCCGGGCGAGCAGTACTTC. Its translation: CASSLDPGEQYF.

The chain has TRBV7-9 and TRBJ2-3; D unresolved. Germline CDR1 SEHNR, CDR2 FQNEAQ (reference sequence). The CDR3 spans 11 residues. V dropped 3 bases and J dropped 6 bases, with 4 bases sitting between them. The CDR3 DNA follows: TGTGCCAGCAGCTTTTCGGATACGCAGTATTTT. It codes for CASSFSDTQYF.

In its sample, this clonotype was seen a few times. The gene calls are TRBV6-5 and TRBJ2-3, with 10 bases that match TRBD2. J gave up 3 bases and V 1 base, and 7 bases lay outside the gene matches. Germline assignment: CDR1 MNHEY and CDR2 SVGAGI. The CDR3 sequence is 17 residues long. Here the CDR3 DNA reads TGTGCCAGCAGTTACTGGAGCGGGGGGGGGGTAACAGATACGCAGTATTTT. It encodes CASSYWSGGGVTDTQYF.

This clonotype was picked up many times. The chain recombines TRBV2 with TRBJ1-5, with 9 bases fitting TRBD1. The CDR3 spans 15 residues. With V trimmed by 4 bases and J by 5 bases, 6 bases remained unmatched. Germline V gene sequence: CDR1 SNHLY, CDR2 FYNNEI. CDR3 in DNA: TGTGCCAGCAGTGGTGACAGGGGGAAGGATCAGCCCCAGCATTTT. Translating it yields CASSGDRGKDQPQHF.

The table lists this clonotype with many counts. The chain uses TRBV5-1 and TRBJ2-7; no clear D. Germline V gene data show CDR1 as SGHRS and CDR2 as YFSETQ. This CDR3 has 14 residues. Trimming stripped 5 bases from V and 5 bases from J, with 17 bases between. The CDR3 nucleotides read TGCGCCAGCAGTTCAACGGCCGGATATAACGAGCAGTACTTC. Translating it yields CASSSTAGYNEQYF.

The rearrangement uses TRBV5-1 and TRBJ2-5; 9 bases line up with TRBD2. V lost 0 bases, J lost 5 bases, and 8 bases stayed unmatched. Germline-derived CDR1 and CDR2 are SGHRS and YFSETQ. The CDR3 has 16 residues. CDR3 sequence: CASSLATSSGTETQYF. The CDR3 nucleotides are TGCGCCAGCAGCTTGGCCACGTCTAGCGGGACGGAGACCCAGTACTTC.

This CDR3 reads CASSFLQGQSYGYTF. In DNA form, the CDR3 reads TGTGCCAGCAGCTTCCTACAGGGACAGTCATATGGCTACACCTTC. The gene calls are TRBV7-9 and TRBJ1-2; 7 nucleotides line up with TRBD1. The trim removed 3 bases at V and 5 bases at J, leaving 9 bases unmatched. The germline CDR1 and CDR2 sequences are SEHNR and FQNEAQ (reference sequence). The length of the CDR3 is 15 residues.

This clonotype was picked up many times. The CDR3: CASSAADASYNEQFF. CDR3 sequence (DNA): TGTGCCAGCAGCGCAGCGGACGCCTCCTACAATGAGCAGTTCTTC. The chain couples TRBV9 to TRBJ2-1, with D possibly being TRBD2 (5 bases). Germline CDR1 is SGDLS and CDR2 is YYNGEE. The CDR3 is 15 amino acids. Deletions cut 3 bases from V and 0 bases from J, with 10 bases between.